This TCR beta chain was found in a study of cytomegalovirus exposure and HLA in healthy donors. This PCR relied on a set of 60 Vbeta primers and 13 Jbeta primers. Original processing methods: Approximately 72 million unique TCR beta chains, roughly 11 million of them shared, were counted by a later analysis. This table comes from immunoSEQ multiplex PCR, and its TCRdb copy is limited to in-frame clones, with some not included. V and J calls and clone size follow that table, whereas D and trimming were derived from the DNA. Found here are 200,000 to 250,000 clones, over 75% of them singletons; the top ten hold 1.5% to 2%. V trimming: 0 bases; J trimming: 6 bases; junction bases outside the gene matches: 7. This CDR3 contains 15 residues. Germline CDR1 GTSNPN, CDR2 SVGIG (reference sequence).

The receptor's source is a man aged 18 to 30 in good health and CMV-seronegative. Material for sequencing was PBMCs. The chain recombines TRBV30 with TRBJ2-3; TRBD2 matches at 9 bases. The CDR3 protein is CAWSVMRGGHDTQYF. The CDR3 DNA reads TGTGCCTGGAGTGTAATGCGGGGGGGCCACGATACGCAGTATTTT. Full variable domain (missing parts from reference TRBV30 and TRBJ2-3): SQTIHQWPATLVQPVGSPLSLECTVEGTSNPNLYWYRQAAGRGLQLLFYSVGIGQISSEVPQNLSASRPQDRQFILSSKKLLLSDSGFYLCAWSVMRGGHDTQYFGPGTRLTVL.